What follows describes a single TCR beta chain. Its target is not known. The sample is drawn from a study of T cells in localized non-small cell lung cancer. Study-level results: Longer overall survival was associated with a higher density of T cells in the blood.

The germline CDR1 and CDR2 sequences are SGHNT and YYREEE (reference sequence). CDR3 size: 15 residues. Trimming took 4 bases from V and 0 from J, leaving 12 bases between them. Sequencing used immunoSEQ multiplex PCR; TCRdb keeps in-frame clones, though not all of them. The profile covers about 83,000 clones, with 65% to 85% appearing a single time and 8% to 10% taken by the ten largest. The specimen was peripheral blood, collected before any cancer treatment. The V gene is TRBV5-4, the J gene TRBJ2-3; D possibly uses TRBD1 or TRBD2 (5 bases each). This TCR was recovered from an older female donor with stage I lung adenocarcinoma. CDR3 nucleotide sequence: TGTGCCAGCAGCCCGGGACCCGGAAGCACAGATACGCAGTATTTT. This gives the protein CASSPGPGSTDTQYF.